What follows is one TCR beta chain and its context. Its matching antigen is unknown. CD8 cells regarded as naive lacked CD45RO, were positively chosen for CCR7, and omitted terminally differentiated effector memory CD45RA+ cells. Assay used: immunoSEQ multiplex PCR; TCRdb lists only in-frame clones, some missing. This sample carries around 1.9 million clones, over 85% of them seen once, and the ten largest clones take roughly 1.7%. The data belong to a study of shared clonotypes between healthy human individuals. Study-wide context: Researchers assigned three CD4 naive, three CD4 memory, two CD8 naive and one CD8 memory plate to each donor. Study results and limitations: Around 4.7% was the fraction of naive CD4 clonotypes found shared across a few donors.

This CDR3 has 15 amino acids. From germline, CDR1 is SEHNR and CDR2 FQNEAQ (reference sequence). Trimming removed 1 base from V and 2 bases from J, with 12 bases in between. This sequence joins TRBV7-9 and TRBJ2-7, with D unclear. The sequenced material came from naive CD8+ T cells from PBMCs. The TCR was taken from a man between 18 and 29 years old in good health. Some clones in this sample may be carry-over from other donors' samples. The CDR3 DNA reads TGTGCCAGCAGCTTAGGCCACCCCGTCACCTACGAGCAGTACTTC. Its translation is CASSLGHPVTYEQYF.